Given below is one TCR beta chain in context. The target of this receptor is not known. No much larger clonotype is one base removed from it; base qualities were not supplied. Taken from the germline V gene (reference sequence), the CDR1 and CDR2 loops are SEHNR and FQNEAQ. V is trimmed back by 2 bases and J by 1 base, and the junction contains 4 bases that no gene match accounts for. Counted from cysteine to phenylalanine, this CDR3 has 15 amino acids. Kept here is only the CDR3 DNA, which spans 45 bases and is read in frame from base 1. The sample is drawn from a study of monozygotic twins with cystic fibrosis (dated by TCRdb to the early 2020s). Regarding the study in general: Barcoded libraries were prepared with roughly 15 PCR cycles from about 3.2 micrograms of fragmented DNA. The study compared TCR beta repertoires within and between 16 monozygotic twin pairs with cystic fibrosis to assess genetic influence on V and J gene usage. The cohort included ten female and six male twin pairs, mostly children and adolescents, aged roughly 2.0 to 36.4 years with a median of about 8.8 years. On the day blood was drawn, the twins' weight-for-height and FEVPerc (FEV1 disease centile) were ranked against those of the approximately 990 cohort participants. Data for three of the twin pairs had been reported earlier in a different context. Broad study findings and their caveats: Simpson clonality was found to be generally low (median approximately 0.01), suggesting a naive-dominated repertoire, although higher clonality was observed in the most severely affected patients. In 13 of 16 pairs, V gene usage most closely resembled the co-twin's, and the same held for J usage in 8 of 16 pairs, a pattern suggesting genetic constraints. Only a small cohort was studied, and no association of shared CDR3 numbers with age, concordance or disease severity was found. Nucleotide-identical clonotype sharing was significantly higher within monozygotic CF twin pairs than between unrelated CF individuals (P = 0.000026, Mann-Whitney).

The twin pairs came from the European Cystic Fibrosis Twin and Sibling Study Cohort, which recruited patients from over 150 CF clinics across 14 European countries. Zygosity and CFTR genotype were verified in-house, and zygosity was tested by multiplex PCR of nine short tandem repeat loci. Peripheral blood was sampled from each twin, with clinical parameters recorded on the day of blood sampling. Phenol/chloroform extraction was used to isolate genomic DNA from peripheral blood cells, and the DNA was then kept in TE buffer at 4 degrees C. TCR beta CDR3 regions were amplified by multiplex PCR with the immunoSEQ immune profiling system according to the manufacturer's instructions. An Illumina NextSeq system was used for sequencing. In the source study's methods: Sequence data were processed on the immunoSEQ Analyzer platform, and clonality was computed as the square root of Simpson's index of productive rearrangements. Jensen-Shannon distance served as the measure of similarity in V and J usage, while OLGA was used to compute CDR3 generation probabilities. Shared CDR3 sequences were searched in the immuneACCESS database (August 2020) and in VDJdb (December 2020). Drawn from immuneACCESS, this table holds only the in-frame rearrangements with V and J called that TCRdb kept. Clones are partly lost; checked studies trace under half to an unresolved V gene and leave the rest unexplained. The V and J calls and the clone size are those of that table, but D and trimming were determined from the DNA. For this sample there are roughly 13,000 clones; over 75% appear just once. The top ten constitute 0.65% to 0.8% of the sample.

The receptor chain draws on TRBV7-9 and TRBJ1-2; 7 bases in the middle match TRBD1. The specimen sequenced was blood. The receptor was isolated from a boy between 10 and 17 years old with cystic fibrosis. The encoded CDR3 is CASSLKGQVNYGYTF. The DNA reads as follows: TGTGCCAGCAGCTTAAAAGGACAGGTTAACTATGGCTACACCTTC.